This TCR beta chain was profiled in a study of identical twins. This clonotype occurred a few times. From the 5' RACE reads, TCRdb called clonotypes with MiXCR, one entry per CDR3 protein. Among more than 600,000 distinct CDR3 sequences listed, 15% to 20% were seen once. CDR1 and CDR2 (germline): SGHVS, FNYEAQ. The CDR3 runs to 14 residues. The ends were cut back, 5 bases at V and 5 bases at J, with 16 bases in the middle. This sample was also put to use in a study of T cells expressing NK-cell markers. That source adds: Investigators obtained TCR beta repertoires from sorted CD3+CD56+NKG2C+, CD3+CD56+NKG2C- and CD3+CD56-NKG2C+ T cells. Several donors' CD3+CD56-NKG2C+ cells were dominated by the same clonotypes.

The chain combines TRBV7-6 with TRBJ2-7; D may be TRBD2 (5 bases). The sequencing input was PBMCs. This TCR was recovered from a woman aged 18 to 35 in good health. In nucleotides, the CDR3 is TGTGCCAGCAGCCTGTCGGGGAACGGCGACGAGCAGTACTTC. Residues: CASSLSGNGDEQYF.